This T cell receptor beta chain is from a study of T cells after yellow fever vaccination. TCRdb fed the 5' RACE reads into MiXCR, producing one record per CDR3 protein. The table includes just over 250,000 distinct CDR3 sequences, roughly 5.6% detected once. This clonotype has a handful of counts. The CDR3 sequence is 12 residues long. CDR1 DFQATT and CDR2 SNEGSKA come from the germline V gene (reference sequence). The V gene lost 1 base and the J gene lost 7 bases, with 8 bases spanning the gap. This receptor was identified in a young man who received the YFV17D yellow fever vaccine. The sample was CD4+ T cells sorted from PBMCs, taken on the day of the yellow fever booster vaccination. V and J are TRBV20-1 and TRBJ2-1; D gene uncertain. CDR3 nucleotides: TGCAGTGCTAGAGCACTGGTAAATGAGCAGTTCTTC. This codes for CSARALVNEQFF.